Sequencing of this TCR beta chain was carried out in a study of cytomegalovirus exposure and HLA in healthy donors. In the study overall: According to later analysis, the same platform produced the 120 or so validation and approximately 630 first-cohort repertoires. Study results and caveats: Accounts indicate the classifier identified cytomegalovirus status with strong specificity and sensitivity. It was 150 to 200 TCR beta chains that were listed as cytomegalovirus-associated.

This CDR3 region has 15 residues. Germline V lookup: CDR1 SGHTA, CDR2 FQGNSA. V was trimmed by 0 bases and J by 2 bases, leaving 9 bases between them. In the case of this clone: Its matching antigen is unknown.

Generated by immunoSEQ multiplex PCR, the TCRdb table keeps only in-frame clones and is missing some. The profile shows roughly 170,000 clones, about 86% of them singletons. This sequence was found in a woman between 18 and 30 years old in good health and CMV-seropositive. The sequenced material came from PBMCs. V is TRBV7-2 and J is TRBJ2-3; unclear D gene. The CDR3 loop is CASSLALAATDTQYF. The CDR3 coding sequence is TGTGCCAGCAGCTTAGCGCTGGCGGCCACAGATACGCAGTATTTT.